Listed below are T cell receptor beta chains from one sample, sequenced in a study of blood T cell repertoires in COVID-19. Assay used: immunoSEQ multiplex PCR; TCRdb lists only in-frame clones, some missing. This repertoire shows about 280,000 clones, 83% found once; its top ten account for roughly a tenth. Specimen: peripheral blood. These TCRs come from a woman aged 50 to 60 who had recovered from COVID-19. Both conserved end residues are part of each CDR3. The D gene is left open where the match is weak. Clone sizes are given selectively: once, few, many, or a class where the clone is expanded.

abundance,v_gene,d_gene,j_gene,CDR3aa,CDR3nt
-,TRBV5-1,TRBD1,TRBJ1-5,CASSPTGGSNQPQHF,TGCGCCAGCAGCCCAACAGGGGGAAGCAATCAGCCCCAGCATTTT
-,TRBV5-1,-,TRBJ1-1,CASSLTRNTEAFF,TGCGCCAGCAGCTTGACGCGGAACACTGAAGCTTTCTTT
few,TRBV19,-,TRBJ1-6,CASAGDYNSPLHF,TGTGCCAGTGCGGGGGACTATAATTCACCCCTCCACTTT
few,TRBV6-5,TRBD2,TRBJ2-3,CASSYSSGRDTQYF,TGTGCCAGCAGTTACTCTAGCGGGAGAGATACGCAGTATTTT
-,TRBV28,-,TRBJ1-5,CASSSSGEGQPQHF,TGTGCCAGCAGTTCCTCAGGGGAGGGTCAGCCCCAGCATTTT
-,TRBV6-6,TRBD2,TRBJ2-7,CASKAGGPGEQYF,TGTGCCAGCAAGGCGGGGGGGCCAGGCGAGCAGTACTTC
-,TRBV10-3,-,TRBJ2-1,CAISLPGLAENNEQFF,TGTGCCATCAGCCTACCCGGGTTAGCCGAGAACAATGAGCAGTTCTTC
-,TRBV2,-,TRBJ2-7,CASSDEFAYPLYF,TGTGCCAGCAGTGATGAGTTTGCGTACCCGCTGTACTTC
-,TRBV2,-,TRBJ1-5,CASSLDTGNQPQHF,TGTGCCAGCAGTCTGGACACTGGCAATCAGCCCCAGCATTTT
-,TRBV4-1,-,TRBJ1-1,CASSEGNRENTEAFF,TGCGCCAGCAGTGAGGGGAACAGGGAGAACACTGAAGCTTTCTTT
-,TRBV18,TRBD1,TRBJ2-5,CASSLNRDRGRETQYF,TGTGCCAGCTCACTGAACCGGGACAGGGGCAGGGAGACCCAGTACTTC
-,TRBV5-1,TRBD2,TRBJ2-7,CASSLGTSGRSMYF,TGCGCCAGCAGCTTGGGGACTAGCGGGAGGTCGATGTACTTC
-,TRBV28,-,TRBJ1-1,CASRRQSNTEAFF,TGTGCCAGCCGCCGACAGTCGAACACTGAAGCTTTCTTT
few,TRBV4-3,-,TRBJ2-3,CASSQDWGRGTDTQYF,TGCGCCAGCAGCCAAGATTGGGGGCGAGGCACAGATACGCAGTATTTT
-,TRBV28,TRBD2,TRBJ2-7,CASSFPTSGNYEQYF,TGTGCCAGCAGTTTCCCCACTAGCGGGAACTACGAGCAGTACTTC
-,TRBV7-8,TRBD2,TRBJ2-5,CASSIGRAWRKESQETQYF,TGTGCCAGCAGCATCGGGAGGGCCTGGCGGAAGGAGTCCCAAGAGACCCAGTACTTC
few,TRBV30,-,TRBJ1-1,CAWSPGHRGTEAFF,TGTGCCTGGAGTCCGGGACACCGAGGAACTGAAGCTTTCTTT
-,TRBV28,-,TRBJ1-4,CASSPGGTNEKLFF,TGTGCCAGCAGTCCGGGGGGCACTAATGAAAAACTGTTTTTT
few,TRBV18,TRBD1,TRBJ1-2,CASSRTGTGIEGYTF,TGTGCCAGCTCCCGCACCGGGACAGGGATTGAAGGCTACACCTTC
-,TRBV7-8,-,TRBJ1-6,CASSLTFSMEKNSPLHF,TGTGCCAGCAGCTTAACGTTTTCCATGGAGAAGAATTCACCCCTCCACTTT
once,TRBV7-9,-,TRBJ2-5,CASSLVSGQETQYF,TGTGCCAGCAGCTTAGTCTCGGGACAAGAGACCCAGTACTTC
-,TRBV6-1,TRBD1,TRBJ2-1,CASREDRGNGVEQFF,TGTGCCAGCAGGGAAGACAGGGGTAACGGAGTTGAGCAGTTCTTC
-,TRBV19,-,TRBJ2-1,CASSTSAGLNEQFF,TGTGCCAGTAGTACTAGCGCGGGTTTAAATGAGCAGTTCTTC
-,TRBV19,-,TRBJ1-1,CASGAGPDTEAFF,TGTGCCAGTGGGGCGGGGCCGGACACTGAAGCTTTCTTT
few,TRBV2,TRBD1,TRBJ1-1,CASSVQGGMNTEAFF,TGTGCCAGCAGTGTCCAGGGGGGAATGAACACTGAAGCTTTCTTT
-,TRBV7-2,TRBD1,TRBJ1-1,CASSLAAQGFGAFF,TGTGCCAGCAGCTTAGCAGCACAGGGGTTTGGAGCTTTCTTT
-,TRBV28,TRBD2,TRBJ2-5,CASSPGLAGGGETQYF,TGTGCCAGCAGTCCGGGACTAGCGGGAGGGGGGGAGACCCAGTACTTC
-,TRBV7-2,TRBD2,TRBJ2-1,CASSLLSGRDEQFF,TGTGCCAGCAGCTTACTCAGCGGGAGGGATGAGCAGTTCTTC
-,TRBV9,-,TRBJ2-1,CASSVAPSGGNEQFF,TGTGCCAGCAGCGTGGCGCCCTCCGGGGGCAATGAGCAGTTCTTC
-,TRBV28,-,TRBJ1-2,CASSFRGANYGYTF,TGTGCCAGCAGTTTCCGGGGGGCGAACTATGGCTACACCTTC
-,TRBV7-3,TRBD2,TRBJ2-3,CASSSKPGTSGGGDTQYF,TGTGCCAGCAGCTCTAAACCCGGGACTAGCGGGGGGGGAGATACGCAGTATTTT
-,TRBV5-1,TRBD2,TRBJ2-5,CASSFTSGGSETQYF,TGCGCCAGCAGCTTCACTAGCGGGGGGTCTGAGACCCAGTACTTC
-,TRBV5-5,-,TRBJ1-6,CASSLRGGAGNSPLHF,TGTGCCAGCAGCCTCCGGGGAGGGGCAGGCAATTCACCCCTCCACTTT
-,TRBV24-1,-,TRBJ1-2,CATRMSGDYGYTF,TGTGCCACCCGGATGTCAGGGGACTATGGCTACACCTTC
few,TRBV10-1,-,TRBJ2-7,CQNLTQLGEQYF,TGCCAGAATTTGACTCAACTCGGCGAGCAGTACTTC
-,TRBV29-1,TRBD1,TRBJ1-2,CSAEPFTGGYGYTF,TGCAGCGCTGAACCCTTCACAGGGGGCTATGGCTACACCTTC
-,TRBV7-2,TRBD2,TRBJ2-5,CASSRGLAGEWETQYF,TGTGCCAGCAGCCGCGGACTAGCGGGGGAGTGGGAGACCCAGTACTTC
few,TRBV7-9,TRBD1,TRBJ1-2,CASSTRQGTNYGYTF,TGTGCCAGCAGCACCCGACAGGGGACTAACTATGGCTACACCTTC
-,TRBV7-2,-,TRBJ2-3,CASSKPRTSTDTQYF,TGTGCCAGCAGCAAACCCAGGACTAGCACAGATACGCAGTATTTT
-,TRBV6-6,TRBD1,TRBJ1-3,CASRTGGLSGNTIYF,TGTGCCAGCAGGACAGGGGGACTCTCTGGAAACACCATATATTTT
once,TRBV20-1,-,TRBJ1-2,CSAHDSYGYTF,TGCAGTGCTCATGACAGCTATGGCTACACCTTC
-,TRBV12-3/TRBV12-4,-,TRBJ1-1,CASKQGYTEAFF,TGTGCCAGCAAACAGGGCTACACTGAAGCTTTCTTT
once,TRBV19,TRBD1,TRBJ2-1,CASSPRTGVYNEQFF,TGTGCCAGTAGCCCTAGGACAGGGGTATACAATGAGCAGTTCTTC
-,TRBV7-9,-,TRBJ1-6,CASSLGNGGNSPLHF,TGTGCCAGCAGCTTGGGAAATGGAGGAAACTCACCCCTCCACTTT
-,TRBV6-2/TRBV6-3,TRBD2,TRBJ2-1,CASSGSGRTPFF,TGTGCCAGCAGTGGTAGCGGGAGGACCCCGTTCTTC
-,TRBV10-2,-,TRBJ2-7,CASSAGPYEQYF,TGCGCCAGCAGCGCAGGCCCCTACGAGCAGTACTTC
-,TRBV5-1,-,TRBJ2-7,CASSGTYEQYF,TGCGCCAGCAGCGGCACCTACGAGCAGTACTTC
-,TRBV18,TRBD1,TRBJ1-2,CASSPAGQGLYGYTF,TGTGCCAGCTCACCAGCGGGACAGGGACTCTATGGCTACACCTTC